This record concerns one TCR beta chain sequence. The antigen is undetermined. The CDR3 consists of 11 residues. The V and J ends lost 6 bases and 11 bases respectively, with 15 bases between them. The germline gives CDR1 DFQATT, CDR2 SNEGSKA (reference sequence). The data were taken from a study of T-cell reconstitution after alpha-beta-depleted transplantation in children. Study results and limitations: The origin of high day-60 TCRbeta diversity in some patients lay in surviving recipient T cells and thymic progenitors. One year post-transplant, T-cell counts and diversity were largely derived from T cells produced anew. It was reported that alpha-beta T cells came from several hundred expanded graft clones (about two months after transplant).

Construction of the TCRbeta library involved unique molecular identifiers. TCRdb recomputed calls from the PCR reads with MiXCR, one row per CDR3 protein. Of about a million distinct CDR3 sequences in the sample, roughly 29% are singletons; the top ten hold 28%. This material consisted of PBMCs, mostly from graft donor cells, taken 360 days after TCRalphabeta/CD19-depleted stem cell transplant. The origin of this receptor is a boy in the first two years of life who had a stem cell transplant for SCID, so the T cells may come from the graft donor. This chain connects TRBV20-1 to TRBJ2-3; D is possibly TRBD1 (5 bases). The CDR3 DNA is TGCAGTGCGGCAGGGTTCAACAAGCAGTATTTT. This gives the protein CSAAGFNKQYF.